This passage covers 3 T cell receptor beta chains from one sample sequenced in a study of shared clonotypes between healthy human individuals. TCRdb keeps only in-frame clones here, not all; method: immunoSEQ multiplex PCR. The profile shows hundreds of thousands of clones, 73% of them singletons. The material sequenced was memory CD4+ T cells sorted from blood. Subset: CD45RA-negative fraction. Receptors originate from a woman younger than 45 in good health.

Comments on this clone: This may come from a read error, since a much larger clone is one base off. In the same sample, other DNA sequences code for this CDR3. The chain recombines TRBV29-1 with TRBJ1-1; D unresolved. V was pared by 1 base and J by 0 bases, with 6 bases between. The CDR3 covers 13 residues. Germline lookup yields CDR1 SQVTM and CDR2 ANQGSEA. CDR3 region: CSVEGGLNTEAFF. For the CDR3, the DNA is TGCAGCGTTGAAGGGGGTCTGAACACTGAAGCTTTCTTT.

This rearrangement joins TRBV28 to TRBJ2-5; D is uncertain. Germline CDR1 reads MDHEN; CDR2 reads SYDVKM. V was trimmed by 3 bases and J by 5 bases, leaving 7 bases between them. This CDR3 has 12 residues. In DNA, the CDR3 is TGTGCCAGCAGTTTGCTACTCGAGACCCAGTACTTC. Encoded protein: CASSLLLETQYF.

The V and J genes are TRBV6-4 and TRBJ1-1; 8 bases are shared with TRBD1. The germline CDR1 and CDR2 sequences are MRHNA and SNTAGT. V was clipped by 5 bases and J by 7 bases; unmatched bases: 9. This CDR3 region has 14 residues. In DNA, the CDR3 is TGTGCCAGCAGTACTACAGGGGGGAAGGGTGAAGCTTTCTTT. Translated, it gives CASSTTGGKGEAFF.